The 21 T cell receptor beta chains below all came from one sample that was sequenced in a study of cytotoxic CD8 clonotypes in ibrutinib-treated CLL. Profiling relied on immunoSEQ multiplex PCR, and the TCRdb table lists in-frame clones only, not all of them. Here the sample spans around 310,000 clones, around four fifths being singletons. Sequencing was performed on PBMCs, taken before ibrutinib treatment. Receptor source: a human donor with chronic lymphocytic leukemia.

The count of this clone is one. At one boundary the junction diverges from the germline segment, which might be a read error. The V call is TRBV7-7, the J call TRBJ2-1; 7 bases are shared with TRBD1. CDR3 length: 14 amino acids. Per germline, CDR1 SSHAT and CDR2 FNYEAQ (reference sequence). CDR3 DNA: TGTGCTAGCAGCAAGGGACAGACCTACAATGAGCAGTTCTTC. Amino acids: CASSKGQTYNEQFF.

This chain connects TRBV25-1 to TRBJ2-7, with TRBD1 identical over 10 bases. Germline V lookup: CDR1 MGHDK, CDR2 SYGVNS. The V segment lost 6 bases and the J segment 4 bases; nucleotides outside the gene matches: 6. The CDR3 contains 14 residues. This CDR3 reads CASRRQGAIYEQYF. CDR3 in DNA: TGTGCCAGCAGAAGACAGGGGGCGATATACGAGCAGTACTTC.

The chain is built from TRBV5-1 and TRBJ1-1; D perhaps matches TRBD1 (5 bases). The germline CDR1 and CDR2 sequences are SGHRS and YFSETQ. V lost 4 bases and J 0 bases, leaving 7 bases between the germline ends. The CDR3 contains 13 residues. The CDR3 region has the DNA TGCGCCAGCAGCCAGGGTTTGAACACTGAAGCTTTCTTT. Its translation is CASSQGLNTEAFF.

This chain connects TRBV6-1 to TRBJ1-3; D unresolved. V was clipped by 4 bases and J by 3 bases, with 10 bases between them. This CDR3 has 14 residues. CDR1 and CDR2 from the germline V gene are MNHNS and SASEGT. CDR3 DNA: TGTGCCAGCAGTGCTCAGAATGTTGGAAACACCATATATTTT. Translation gives CASSAQNVGNTIYF.

This clone occurred a few times. Written as DNA, the CDR3 is TGTGCCAGGCAGAATCCGGGACGGCGGGTACACACTGAAGCTTTCTTT. It encodes CARQNPGRRVHTEAFF. The rearrangement links TRBV9 to TRBJ1-1; tentative D call: TRBD1 (5 bases). This CDR3 region has 16 residues. CDR1 and CDR2 from the germline V gene are SGDLS and YYNGEE. The V end lost 8 bases, the J end lost 3 bases, and 23 bases lay between the germline ends.

This clone was recorded only once. The V gene is TRBV27, the J gene TRBJ2-1; 10 bases align to TRBD1. The V and J ends lost 5 bases and 6 bases, in that order; junction bases with no gene match: 13. The CDR3 has 17 amino acids. The V gene's germline CDR1 is MNHEY and CDR2 SMNVEV (reference sequence). Written as DNA, the CDR3 is TGTGCCAGCAGTCGGGGGACAGGGGATCCCTACAGCAATGAGCAGTTCTTC. It encodes CASSRGTGDPYSNEQFF.

V usage is TRBV28 and J usage is TRBJ2-5; a possible D gene is TRBD2 (6 bases). The CDR3 is 15 amino acids. Per the germline V gene, CDR1 is MDHEN and CDR2 is SYDVKM. Trimming left V 6 bases short and J 4 bases short, with 18 bases between. The CDR3 spells CASRGGQVGGETQYF. The CDR3 nucleotides read TGTGCCAGCAGGGGAGGACAAGTGGGGGGAGAGACCCAGTACTTC.

This chain links TRBV15 with TRBJ1-2, with 7 bases fitting TRBD1. This CDR3 has 15 residues. Germline CDR1 LNHNV, CDR2 YYDKDF (reference sequence). The J segment lost 2 bases and the V segment lost 5 bases, leaving 8 bases of the junction unmatched. The CDR3, as DNA: TGTGCCACCAGCCCCCGGACAGGATCGAACTATGGCTACACCTTC. As protein: CATSPRTGSNYGYTF.

CDR3 amino acids: CASSSTSGRYQETQYF. DNA for the CDR3: TGCGCCAGCAGCTCCACTAGCGGGAGGTACCAAGAGACCCAGTACTTC. The rearrangement joins TRBV4-1 to TRBJ2-5; 12 nucleotides agree with TRBD2. Unmatched junction bases numbered 4, after V lost 5 bases and J lost 0 bases. The CDR3 runs to 16 residues. Germline V gives CDR1 MGHRA, CDR2 YSYEKL.

V usage is TRBV4-1 and J usage is TRBJ2-7; TRBD2 agrees at 9 bases. V lost 0 bases to trimming and J lost 2 bases; unmatched junction nucleotides: 5. CDR1 and CDR2 from the germline V gene are MGHRA and YSYEKL. The CDR3 consists of 16 residues. The CDR3 region has the DNA TGCGCCAGCAGCCAAGAGGTGGCGGGAGGGCCCTACGAGCAGTACTTC. This gives the protein CASSQEVAGGPYEQYF.

The chain is built from TRBV6-1 and TRBJ2-7, with D perhaps matching TRBD1 (5 bases). The CDR3 is made up of 14 amino acids. Germline assignment: CDR1 MNHNS and CDR2 SASEGT. The V end lost 4 bases, the J end lost 0 bases, and 10 bases lay between the germline ends. For the CDR3, the DNA is TGTGCCAGCAGTGTAGTGGACAACTCCTACGAGCAGTACTTC. Its protein product is CASSVVDNSYEQYF.

CDR3 region: CASSPGIYYEQYF. In DNA, the CDR3 is TGTGCCAGCAGCCCCGGGATCTACTACGAGCAGTACTTC. The rearrangement links TRBV27 to TRBJ2-7; weak D call: TRBD2 (5 bases). This CDR3 spans 13 amino acids. V lost 6 bases and J lost 3, with 12 bases in between. Per the germline V gene, CDR1 is MNHEY and CDR2 is SMNVEV (reference sequence).

Turning to this clone: This same CDR3 is encoded by further DNA sequences in the sample. V is TRBV10-3 and J is TRBJ2-5, with 7 bases identical to TRBD1. This CDR3 contains 12 residues. Trimming took 4 bases from V and 4 from J; bases not matched to a gene: 0. Germline V lookup: CDR1 ENHRY, CDR2 SYGVKD. CDR3 in DNA: TGTGCCATCAGTGGGACAGGAGAGACCCAGTACTTC. Protein sequence: CAISGTGETQYF.

This clone occurred once. This sequence joins TRBV6-5 and TRBJ2-1; possibly TRBD2 for D (5 bases). The V end was cut by 6 bases, the J end by 2 bases, with 8 bases between. Germline assignment: CDR1 MNHEY and CDR2 SVGAGI. This CDR3 spans 13 amino acids. Here the CDR3 reads CASRPGTYNEQFF. CDR3 nucleotides: TGTGCCAGCAGACCGGGAACCTACAATGAGCAGTTCTTC.

This chain connects TRBV15 to TRBJ2-1, with D hard to call. Germline V gives CDR1 LNHNV, CDR2 YYDKDF (reference sequence). This CDR3 has 10 amino acids. With 9 bases removed from V and 4 bases from J, the gap between germline ends came to 4 bases. The DNA for the CDR3 is TGTGCCACAGGTTACAATGAGCAGTTCTTC. It encodes CATGYNEQFF.

This chain links TRBV10-3 with TRBJ2-2; D remains unclear. The CDR3 totals 13 residues. Trimming stripped 3 bases from V and 5 bases from J, with 7 bases between. CDR1 and CDR2 from the germline V gene are ENHRY and SYGVKD. The CDR3 region is CAISDGVTGELFF. The CDR3 coding sequence is TGTGCCATCAGTGACGGAGTAACCGGGGAGCTGTTTTTT.

The V and J genes are TRBV4-2 and TRBJ2-3; D is unclear. Germline V CDR1 and CDR2: LGHNA, YNFKEQ. V gave up 0 bases and J gave up 7 bases, with 5 bases separating them. The CDR3 loop spans 12 amino acids. This chain's CDR3 is CASSQDPNTQYF. CDR3 bases: TGTGCCAGCAGCCAAGATCCAAATACGCAGTATTTT.

V usage is TRBV15 and J usage is TRBJ1-2; TRBD1 aligns across 10 bases. The CDR3 consists of 16 residues. Germline lookup yields CDR1 LNHNV and CDR2 YYDKDF (reference sequence). The ends lost 8 bases at V and 4 bases at J; junction bases unmatched: 13. The CDR3 DNA reads as TGTGCCACCTCTACCGGGACAGGGGACGTCGCCTATGGCTACACCTTC. Protein: CATSTGTGDVAYGYTF.

The J gene is TRBJ2-1, the V gene TRBV9; 12 bases match TRBD2. After removal of 3 bases from V and 6 bases from J, the junction contained 4 bases not matched to a gene. The CDR3 consists of 15 residues. From germline, CDR1 is SGDLS and CDR2 YYNGEE. In DNA form, the CDR3 reads TGTGCCAGCAGCGCTAGCGGGAGGGCGTTCAATGAGCAGTTCTTC. Translated: CASSASGRAFNEQFF. Based on the CDR3 plus reference TRBV9 and TRBJ2-1, the full variable domain is DSGVTQTPKHLITATGQRVTLRCSPRSGDLSVYWYQQSLDQGLQFLIQYYNGEERAKGNILERFSAQQFPDLHSELNLSSLELGDSALYFCASSASGRAFNEQFFGPGTRLTVL.

The chain has TRBV7-8 and TRBJ2-1; D is ambiguous. The CDR3 runs to 15 residues. V was trimmed by 6 bases and J by 0 bases, leaving 12 bases between them. The germline gives CDR1 SGHVS, CDR2 FQNEAQ. The CDR3: CASRTKGSSYNEQFF. CDR3 in DNA: TGTGCCAGCAGAACGAAGGGAAGCTCCTACAATGAGCAGTTCTTC.

The chain has TRBV27 and TRBJ2-7; the D gene is possibly TRBD2 (5 bases). The CDR3 is made up of 13 amino acids. Looked up from germline, CDR1 is MNHEY and CDR2 is SMNVEV (reference sequence). Trimming took 2 bases from V and 5 from J, leaving 10 bases between them. CDR3 loop: CASSLGRANEQYF. The CDR3, as DNA: TGTGCCAGCAGTTTAGGGCGGGCGAACGAGCAGTACTTC.